The entry below describes one T cell receptor (beta chain). Its antigen is still unknown. Patients with chemo-refractory metastatic non-small-cell lung cancer received focal radiation plus CTLA-4 blockade with ipilimumab. V lost 4 bases to trimming and J lost 1 base; unmatched junction nucleotides: 11. CDR3 length: 16 residues. Germline-derived CDR1 and CDR2 are SGHRS and YFSETQ. The sample comes from a study of radiotherapy plus CTLA-4 blockade in lung cancer. Study details: With roughly 30% of patients having disease control, objective responses were seen in about 19%.

Findings of the study overall: Radiotherapy with ipilimumab was followed by blood expansion of tumor-derived clones. Alongside interferon-beta, early blood T cell clone dynamics were reportedly the best predictor of response.

Profiling relied on immunoSEQ multiplex PCR, and the TCRdb table lists in-frame clones only, not all of them. The data show 80,000 or so clones, around 76% seen once. This chain connects TRBV5-1 to TRBJ2-7; 7 nucleotides match TRBD1. The sequence derives from a human donor with non-small cell lung cancer whose response to radiotherapy plus ipilimumab could not be evaluated. Some clones in this sample may be carry-over from other donors' samples. The sample was peripheral blood, taken from a patient treated with radiotherapy plus ipilimumab. The CDR3, as DNA: TGCGCCAGCAGCCGACTTTCCGGGACAGCATCCTACGAGCAGTACTTC. Protein product: CASSRLSGTASYEQYF.